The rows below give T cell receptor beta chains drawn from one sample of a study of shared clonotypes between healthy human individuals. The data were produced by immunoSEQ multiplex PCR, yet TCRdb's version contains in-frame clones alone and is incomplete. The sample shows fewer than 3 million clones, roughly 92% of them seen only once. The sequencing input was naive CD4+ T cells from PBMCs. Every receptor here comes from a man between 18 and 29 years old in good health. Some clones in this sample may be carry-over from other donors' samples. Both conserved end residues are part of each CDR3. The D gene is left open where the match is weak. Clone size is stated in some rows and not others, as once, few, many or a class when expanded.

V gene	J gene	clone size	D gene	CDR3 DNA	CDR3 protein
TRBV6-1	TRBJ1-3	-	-	TGTGCCAGCAGTGAAGGGTCGGGGGGGAACACCATATATTTT	CASSEGSGGNTIYF
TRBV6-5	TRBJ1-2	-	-	TGTGCCAGCACTGATCATAACTATGGCTACACCTTC	CASTDHNYGYTF
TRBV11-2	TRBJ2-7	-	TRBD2	TGTGCCAGCAGCTTAGGGACTAGCGGTTACTACGAGCAGTACTTC	CASSLGTSGYYEQYF
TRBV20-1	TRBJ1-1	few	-	TGCAGTGCTAGCGAACGGATCTGGGCTTTCTTT	CSASERIWAFF
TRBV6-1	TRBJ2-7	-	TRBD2	TGTGCCAGCAGTGAACGCGAGGTGGTAGCGGGATTGGTCGAGCAGTACTTC	CASSEREVVAGLVEQYF
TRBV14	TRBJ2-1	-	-	TGTGCCAGCAGCCCCTTAAGCGGAGCCTCGGCTGAGCAGTTCTTC	CASSPLSGASAEQFF
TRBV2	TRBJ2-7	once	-	TGTGCCAGCAGTGAAGCCTCGCGTGAGGACGAGCAGTACTTC	CASSEASREDEQYF
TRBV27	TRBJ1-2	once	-	TGTGCCAGCCGACCTGCCGCATCCTCCTATGGCTACACCTTC	CASRPAASSYGYTF
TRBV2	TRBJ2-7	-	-	TGTGCCAGCAGCGGACTGAGGGGGTCCTCCGAGCAGTACTTC	CASSGLRGSSEQYF
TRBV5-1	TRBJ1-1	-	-	TGCGCCAGCAGCTTTTTAGGACACCTGAACACTGAAGCTTTCTTT	CASSFLGHLNTEAFF
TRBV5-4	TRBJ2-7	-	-	TGTGCCAGCAGCCCGGACACACTAAGGTACGAGCAGTACTTC	CASSPDTLRYEQYF
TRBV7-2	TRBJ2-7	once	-	TGTGCCAGCAGCCCGCGGACTGGCTACGAGCAGTACTTC	CASSPRTGYEQYF